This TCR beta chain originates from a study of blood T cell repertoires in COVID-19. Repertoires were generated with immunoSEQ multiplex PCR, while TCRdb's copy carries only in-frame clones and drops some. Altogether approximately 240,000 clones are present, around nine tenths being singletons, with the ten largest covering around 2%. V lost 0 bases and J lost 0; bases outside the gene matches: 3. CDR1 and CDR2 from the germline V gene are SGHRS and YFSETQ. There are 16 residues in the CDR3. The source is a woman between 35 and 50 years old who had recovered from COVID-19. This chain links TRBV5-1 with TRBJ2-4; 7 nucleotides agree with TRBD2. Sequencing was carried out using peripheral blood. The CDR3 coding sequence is TGCGCCAGCAGCTTGGGCGGGAGCCCAGCCAAAAACATTCAGTACTTC. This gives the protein CASSLGGSPAKNIQYF.